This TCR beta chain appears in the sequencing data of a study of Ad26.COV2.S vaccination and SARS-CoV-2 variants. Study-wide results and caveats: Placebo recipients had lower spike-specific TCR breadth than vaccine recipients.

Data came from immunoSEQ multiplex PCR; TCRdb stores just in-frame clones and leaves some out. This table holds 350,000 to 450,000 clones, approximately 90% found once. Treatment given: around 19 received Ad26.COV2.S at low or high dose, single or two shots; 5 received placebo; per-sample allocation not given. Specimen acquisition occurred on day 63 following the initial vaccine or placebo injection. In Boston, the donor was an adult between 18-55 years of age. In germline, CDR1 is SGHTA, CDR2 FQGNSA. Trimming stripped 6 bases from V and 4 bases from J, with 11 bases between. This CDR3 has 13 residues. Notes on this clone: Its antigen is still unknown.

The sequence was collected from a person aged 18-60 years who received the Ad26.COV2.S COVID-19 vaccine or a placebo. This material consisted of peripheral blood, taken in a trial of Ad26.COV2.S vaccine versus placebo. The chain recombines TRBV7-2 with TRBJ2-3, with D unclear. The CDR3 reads CASSFIVADTQYF. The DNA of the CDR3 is TGTGCCAGCAGTTTCATCGTCGCAGATACGCAGTATTTT.